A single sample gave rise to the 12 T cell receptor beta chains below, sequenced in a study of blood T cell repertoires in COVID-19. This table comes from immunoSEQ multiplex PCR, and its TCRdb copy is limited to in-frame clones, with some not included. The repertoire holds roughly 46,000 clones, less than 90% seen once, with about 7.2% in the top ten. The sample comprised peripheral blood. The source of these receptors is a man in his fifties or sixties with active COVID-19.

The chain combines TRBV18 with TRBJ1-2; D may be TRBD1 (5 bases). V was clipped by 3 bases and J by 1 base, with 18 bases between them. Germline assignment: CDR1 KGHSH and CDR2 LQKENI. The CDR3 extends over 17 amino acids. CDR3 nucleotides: TGTGCCAGCTCACCGACAGCAGATATAGGCATTAACTATGGCTACACCTTC. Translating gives CASSPTADIGINYGYTF. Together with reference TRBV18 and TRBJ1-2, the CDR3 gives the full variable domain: NAGVMQNPRHLVRRRGQEARLRCSPMKGHSHVYWYRQLPEEGLKFMVYLQKENIIDESGMPKERFSAEFPKEGPSILRIQQVVRGDSAAYFCASSPTADIGINYGYTFGSGTRLTVV.

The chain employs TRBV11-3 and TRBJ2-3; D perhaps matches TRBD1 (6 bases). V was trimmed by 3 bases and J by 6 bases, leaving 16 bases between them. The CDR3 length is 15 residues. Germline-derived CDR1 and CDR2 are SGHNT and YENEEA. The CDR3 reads CASSFSGQTQDTQYF. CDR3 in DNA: TGTGCCAGCAGCTTCTCCGGACAGACCCAGGATACGCAGTATTTT.

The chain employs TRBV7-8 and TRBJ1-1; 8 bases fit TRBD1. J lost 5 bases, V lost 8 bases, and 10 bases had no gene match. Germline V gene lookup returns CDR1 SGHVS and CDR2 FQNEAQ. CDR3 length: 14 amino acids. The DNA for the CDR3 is TGTGCCAGCCTCGAGCGGACAGGGAGAACTGAAGCTTTCTTT. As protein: CASLERTGRTEAFF.

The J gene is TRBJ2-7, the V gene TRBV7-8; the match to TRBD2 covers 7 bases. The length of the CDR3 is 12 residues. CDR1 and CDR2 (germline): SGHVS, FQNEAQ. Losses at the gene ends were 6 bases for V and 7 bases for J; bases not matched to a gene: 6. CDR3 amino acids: CASRPGGGEQYF. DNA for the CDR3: TGTGCCAGCAGACCGGGGGGTGGGGAGCAGTACTTC. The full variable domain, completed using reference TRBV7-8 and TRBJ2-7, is GAGVSQSPRYKVAKRGQDVALRCDPISGHVSLFWYQQALGQGPEFLTYFQNEAQLDKSGLPSDRFFAERPEGSVSTLKIQRTQQEDSAVYLCASRPGGGEQYFGPGTRLTVT.

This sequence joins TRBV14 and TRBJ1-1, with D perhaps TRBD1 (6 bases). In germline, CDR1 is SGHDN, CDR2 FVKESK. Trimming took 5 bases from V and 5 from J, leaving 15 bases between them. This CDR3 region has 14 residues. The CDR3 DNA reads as TGTGCCAGCAGCACCCGGACAGCCAAGACTGAAGCTTTCTTT. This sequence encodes CASSTRTAKTEAFF.

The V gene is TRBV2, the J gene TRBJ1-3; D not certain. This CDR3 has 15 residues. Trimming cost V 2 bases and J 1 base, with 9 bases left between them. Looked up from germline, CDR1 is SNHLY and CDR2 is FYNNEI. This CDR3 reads CASSELGSSGNTIYF. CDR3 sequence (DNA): TGTGCCAGCAGTGAACTGGGGAGTTCTGGAAACACCATATATTTT. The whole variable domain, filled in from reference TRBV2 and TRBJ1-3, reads EPEVTQTPSHQVTQMGQEVILRCVPISNHLYFYWYRQILGQKVEFLVSFYNNEISEKSEIFDDQFSVERPDGSNFTLKIRSTKLEDSAMYFCASSELGSSGNTIYFGEGSWLTVV.

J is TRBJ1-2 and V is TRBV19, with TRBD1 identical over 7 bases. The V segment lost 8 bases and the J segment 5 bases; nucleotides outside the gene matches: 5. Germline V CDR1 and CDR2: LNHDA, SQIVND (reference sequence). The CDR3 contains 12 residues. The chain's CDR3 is CASADRAYGYTF. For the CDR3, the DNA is TGTGCCAGTGCAGACAGGGCATATGGCTACACCTTC.

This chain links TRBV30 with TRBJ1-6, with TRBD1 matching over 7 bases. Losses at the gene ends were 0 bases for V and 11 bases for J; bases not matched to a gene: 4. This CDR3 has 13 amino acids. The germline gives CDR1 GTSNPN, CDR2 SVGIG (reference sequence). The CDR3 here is CAWSVDRATPLHF. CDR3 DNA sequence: TGTGCCTGGAGTGTCGACAGGGCTACACCCCTCCACTTT.

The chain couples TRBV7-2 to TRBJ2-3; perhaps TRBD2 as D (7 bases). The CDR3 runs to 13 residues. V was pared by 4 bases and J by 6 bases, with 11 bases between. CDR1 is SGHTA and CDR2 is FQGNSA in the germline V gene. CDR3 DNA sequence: TGTGCCAGCAGCTGGGGGGGCCCGGATACGCAGTATTTT. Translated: CASSWGGPDTQYF.

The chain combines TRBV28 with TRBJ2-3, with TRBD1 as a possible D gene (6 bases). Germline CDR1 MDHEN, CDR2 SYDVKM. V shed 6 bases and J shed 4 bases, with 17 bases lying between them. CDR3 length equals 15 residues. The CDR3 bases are TGTGCCAGCAGACAGGGTTTGGGGAGCGCAGATACGCAGTATTTT. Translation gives CASRQGLGSADTQYF. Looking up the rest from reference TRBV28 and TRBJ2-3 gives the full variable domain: DVKVTQSSRYLVKRTGEKVFLECVQDMDHENMFWYRQDPGLGLRLIYFSYDVKMKEKGDIPEGYSVSREKKERFSLILESASTNQTSMYLCASRQGLGSADTQYFGPGTRLTVL.

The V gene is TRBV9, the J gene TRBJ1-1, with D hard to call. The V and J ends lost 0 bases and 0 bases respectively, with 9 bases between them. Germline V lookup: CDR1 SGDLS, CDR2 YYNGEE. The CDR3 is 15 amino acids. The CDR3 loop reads CASSVGQRVNTEAFF. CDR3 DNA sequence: TGTGCCAGCAGCGTAGGTCAGAGGGTGAACACTGAAGCTTTCTTT.

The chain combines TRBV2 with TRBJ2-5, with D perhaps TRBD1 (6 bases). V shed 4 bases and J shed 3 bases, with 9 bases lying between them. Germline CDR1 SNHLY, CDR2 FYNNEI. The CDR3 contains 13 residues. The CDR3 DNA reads TGTGCCAGCAGTGGGGACACAAAAGAGACCCAGTACTTC. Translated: CASSGDTKETQYF. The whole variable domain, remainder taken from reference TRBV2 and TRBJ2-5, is EPEVTQTPSHQVTQMGQEVILRCVPISNHLYFYWYRQILGQKVEFLVSFYNNEISEKSEIFDDQFSVERPDGSNFTLKIRSTKLEDSAMYFCASSGDTKETQYFGPGTRLLVL.